This T cell receptor (beta chain) was recorded in a study of OX40 agonist ivuxolimab in advanced cancers. In terms of the full investigation: Ivuxolimab was a fully human IgG2 agonistic monoclonal antibody targeting the costimulatory receptor OX40 (CD134). Intravenous ivuxolimab was administered to patients every 2 weeks at six dose levels: 0.01, 0.1, 0.3, 1.5, 3 and 10 mg/kg. Of the roughly 53 patients in dose escalation, around 19 had hepatocellular carcinoma, some 15 had melanoma, 9 had renal cell carcinoma and 9 had head and neck cancer. In the dose-escalation cohort, around four fifths of patients were male, and the mean age was roughly 60 years with a range of roughly 23 to 79. Prior anti-PD-1, anti-PD-L1 or anti-CTLA-4 therapy was permitted, and 40% to 50% of dose-escalation patients had received checkpoint inhibitors. Partial responses were achieved by three dose-escalation patients, of whom one had hepatocellular carcinoma and two had cutaneous melanoma. Peripheral TCRbeta sequencing was intended to test whether TCR sequence diversity was altered and clonal T-cell expansion was caused by ivuxolimab. The paper covers the monotherapy dose-escalation part of the phase I ivuxolimab trial, which included N of about 51 patients. Here is what the overall study found, with its caveats: Low levels of normalized T-cell clonal expansion were also seen in some nonresponding patients. Partial responders in the 0.1-3.0 mg/kg groups had among the lowest normalized peripheral clonal expansion, especially among CD8+ T cells. At doses of 0.1 to 3.0 mg/kg, clonal expansion of both CD4+ and CD8+ blood T cells was observed from baseline to week 6. The antigen specificity of the clonally expanded peripheral T cells was not determined. After ivuxolimab, expanded clones were on average more numerous among CD8+ T cells than among CD4+ T cells.

About this clone: Its target antigen remains unknown. No much larger clonotype is one base removed from it; base qualities were not supplied.

For sequencing of the TCRbeta CDR3 region, genomic DNA was extracted from the sorted cells. TCRbeta CDR3 regions were sequenced using the immunoSEQ Assay. TCRdb's version of the immuneACCESS table is confined to in-frame rearrangements and falls short of the full clone set. An unresolved V gene accounts for under half of the shortfall where checked; the remainder is of unknown origin. This sample gives roughly 55,000 clones in total; approximately 80% of them show up just once. The ten largest clonotypes hold roughly 4.2% of the sample. Relative to germline, V is missing 4 bases and J is missing 6 bases, with 15 bases of the junction outside any gene match. The germline V gene encodes CDR1 LGHNA and CDR2 YNFKEQ. Counted from cysteine to phenylalanine, this CDR3 has 17 amino acids. Just CDR3 DNA is preserved here, 51 bases in frame from base 1. Patients with a history of autoimmune disease or receiving systemic immunosuppression were excluded from the trial. Peripheral blood for TCR sequencing was drawn from every dose cohort at baseline, at cycle 4 day 1 and at cycle 7 day 1. Samples came from an open-label, multicenter, first-in-human phase I dose-escalation trial of ivuxolimab. Adults with locally advanced or metastatic melanoma, renal cell, hepatocellular, or head and neck squamous cell carcinoma were enrolled in the trial. Before TCR sequencing, CD4+ and CD8+ T cells were separately sorted from peripheral blood.

This sequence uses TRBV4-2 and TRBJ1-5; 7 bases in the junction line up with TRBD1. This TCR was recovered from an adult with an advanced solid tumor such as melanoma, head and neck, liver or kidney cancer. Sequenced material: CD4+ or CD8+ T cells sorted from blood, taken in a trial of the OX40 agonist ivuxolimab. For the CDR3, the sequence is CASSPQRAGGDAQPQHF. The nucleotide sequence is TGTGCCAGCAGCCCCCAACGGGCAGGGGGGGATGCTCAGCCCCAGCATTTT.